Listed here is a single T cell receptor (beta chain). The antigen remains unidentified. The V end was cut by 7 bases, the J end by 4 bases, with 20 bases between. CDR1 SGHAT and CDR2 FQNNGV come from the germline V gene. CDR3 length equals 15 residues. The entry originates in a study of beta chain features in type 1 diabetes. The wider study: The study examined about 100 million sorted cells across all samples.

The entirety of the isolated RNA underwent reverse transcription, so expressed TCRB transcripts were sequenced. Method: immunoSEQ multiplex PCR; TCRdb's copy keeps in-frame clones and lacks some. The sample gives a few hundred thousand clones, around 16% of which show up once; about 0.02% is in the top ten. Overall study results and limits: A potential PCR bias toward shorter templates would be equal in patient and control samples. When cDNA is sequenced, cells with high TCR expression could be over-represented. TCRB rearrangement may or may not be influenced by HLA type; here this remained unresolved.

The J gene is TRBJ2-7, the V gene TRBV11-2; D might be TRBD2 (5 bases). The clonotype was recovered from a woman aged 18-29 years in good health. Sequencing was carried out using naive CD4+ T cells from blood. DNA of the CDR3: TGTGCCAGCACCCTAGGACTTATATCCGGATACGAGCAGTACTTC. Translating gives CASTLGLISGYEQYF. Combining the CDR3 with reference TRBV11-2 and TRBJ2-7 gives the whole variable domain EAGVAQSPRYKIIEKRQSVAFWCNPISGHATLYWYQQILGQGPKLLIQFQNNGVVDDSQLPKDRFSAERLKGVDSTLKIQPAKLEDSAVYLCASTLGLISGYEQYFGPGTRLTVT.